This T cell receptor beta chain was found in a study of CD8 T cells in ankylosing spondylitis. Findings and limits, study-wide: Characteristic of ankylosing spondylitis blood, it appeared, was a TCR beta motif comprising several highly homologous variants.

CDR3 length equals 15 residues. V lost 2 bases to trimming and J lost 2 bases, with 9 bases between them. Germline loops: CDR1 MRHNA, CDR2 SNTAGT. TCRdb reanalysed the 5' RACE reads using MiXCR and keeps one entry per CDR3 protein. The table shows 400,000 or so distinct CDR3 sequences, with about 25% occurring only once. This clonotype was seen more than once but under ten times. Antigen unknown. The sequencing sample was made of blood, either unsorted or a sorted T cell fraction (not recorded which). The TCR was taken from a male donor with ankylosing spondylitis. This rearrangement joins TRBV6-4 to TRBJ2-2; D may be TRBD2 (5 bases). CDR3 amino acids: CASSDPGGNTGELFF. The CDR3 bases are TGTGCCAGCAGTGACCCTGGAGGAAACACCGGGGAGCTGTTTTTT.